This T cell receptor (beta chain) appears in the sequencing data of a study of cytomegalovirus exposure and HLA in healthy donors. For this clone: Its target is unknown.

Points from the study as a whole: Researchers counted around 180 TCR beta chains as cytomegalovirus-associated. Among the CMV-associated chains, three were confirmed in vitro as specific for CMV antigens.

Between the trimmed V and J ends, which lost 5 bases and 1 base, there was a span of 26 bases. From germline, CDR1 is SGHVS and CDR2 FQNEAQ. The CDR3 contains 19 residues. The assay was immunoSEQ multiplex PCR, and TCRdb's table has in-frame clones only and misses some. Of some 43,000 clones listed, around nine tenths are singletons. This TCR was recovered from a man aged 18 to 35 in good health and CMV-seronegative. This chain uses TRBV7-8 with TRBJ1-1; TRBD1 is a possible D gene (6 bases). Sequenced sample: PBMCs. CDR3 residues: CASSPRTPQGQGRNTEAFF. The CDR3 DNA follows: TGTGCCAGCAGCCCCAGGACCCCTCAGGGGCAGGGGAGGAACACTGAAGCTTTCTTT. Full variable domain (missing parts from reference TRBV7-8 and TRBJ1-1): GAGVSQSPRYKVAKRGQDVALRCDPISGHVSLFWYQQALGQGPEFLTYFQNEAQLDKSGLPSDRFFAERPEGSVSTLKIQRTQQEDSAVYLCASSPRTPQGQGRNTEAFFGQGTRLTVV.